The 30 T cell receptor beta chains in this list originate from one sample, sequenced in a study of T cells after yellow fever vaccination. MiXCR, run by TCRdb on the 5' RACE reads, gives a single entry per CDR3 protein. The sample carries approximately 58,000 distinct CDR3 sequences, 4.5% to 6% recorded once. This material consisted of PBMCs, either bulk or a sorted T-cell subset (CD4+, CD8+, memory, or dextramer-sorted; not recorded which), taken on the day of the yellow fever booster vaccination. These receptors came from a man younger than 35 who received the YFV17D yellow fever vaccine.

This clonotype has a handful of counts. The J gene is TRBJ2-1, the V gene TRBV7-2, with D tentatively TRBD1 (5 bases). Per germline, CDR1 SGHTA and CDR2 FQGNSA. The V end lost 5 bases, the J end lost 3 bases, and 14 bases lay between the germline ends. The CDR3 runs to 15 residues. DNA of the CDR3: TGTGCCAGCAGCCAAGGGGTAATTCTCTACAATGAGCAGTTCTTC. Protein sequence: CASSQGVILYNEQFF.

This chain joins TRBV11-3 and TRBJ2-1; TRBD2 might be the D (7 bases). Germline V lookup: CDR1 SGHNT, CDR2 YENEEA. This CDR3 comprises 16 residues. V was shortened by 5 bases and J by 2 bases, with 16 bases between the two germline ends. The CDR3 DNA follows: TGTGCCAGCAGCCCTTCGGCGGGGGCCCCCTACAATGAGCAGTTCTTC. Translated, it gives CASSPSAGAPYNEQFF.

This clonotype was counted many times. A read error may account for a junction end that differs from germline. V usage is TRBV4-3 and J usage is TRBJ2-7, with D tentatively TRBD2 (5 bases). Per germline, CDR1 LGHNA and CDR2 YSLEER. The CDR3 is made up of 15 amino acids. The CDR3 bases are TGCGCCAGCAGCCCAGACCGGGGTAGCTCCTCCGAGCAGTACTTC. This translates into CASSPDRGSSSEQYF.

In this sample, this clonotype turned up many times. The V and J genes are TRBV5-1 and TRBJ1-1; no clear D. Germline V gene sequence: CDR1 SGHRS, CDR2 YFSETQ. V was shortened by 4 bases and J by 1 base, with 11 bases between the two germline ends. The CDR3 runs to 14 residues. CDR3 nucleotide sequence: TGCGCCAGCAGCGCCAGAACAGCGAACACTGAAGCTTTCTTT. Translated: CASSARTANTEAFF.

V and J are TRBV10-3 and TRBJ2-7; D gene ambiguous. In germline, CDR1 is ENHRY, CDR2 SYGVKD. Trimming removed 6 bases at V and 4 bases at J, with 13 bases between. The CDR3 runs to 13 residues. CDR3: CAIRQGPQYEQYV. For the CDR3, the DNA is TGTGCCATCAGACAAGGCCCACAATACGAGCAGTACGTC.

The sample holds many counts of this clonotype. The chain has TRBV7-9 and TRBJ2-5; tentative D call: TRBD1 (5 bases). The length of the CDR3 is 13 residues. V was cut by 4 bases and J by 5 bases, with 11 bases left in between. Germline-derived CDR1 and CDR2 are SEHNR and FQNEAQ (reference sequence). CDR3 region: CASSSGSRETQYF. CDR3 bases: TGTGCCAGCAGCTCAGGGTCGCGGGAGACCCAGTACTTC.

The rearrangement links TRBV5-6 to TRBJ2-7, with 10 positions matching TRBD1. V shed 1 base, J shed 9 bases, and the junction held 7 bases outside the gene matches. The germline gives CDR1 SGHDT, CDR2 YYEEEE. CDR3 size: 14 residues. The CDR3 region is CASSLQGQGGLQYV. CDR3 coding DNA: TGTGCCAGCAGCTTGCAAGGACAGGGGGGCTTGCAGTACGTC.

This clonotype is judged medium-sized. The genes are TRBV12-3 or TRBV12-4 and TRBJ1-2; D unresolved. Trimming cost V 4 bases and J 7 bases, with 13 bases left between them. CDR3 length equals 13 residues. As DNA, the CDR3 is TGTGCCAGCAGTTCCAATGGTTTCGGTGGCTACACCTTC. Translation: CASSSNGFGGYTF.

The chain is built from TRBV5-6 and TRBJ2-7, with a possible D match to TRBD1 (7 bases). Trimming pared 1 base from V and 6 bases from J, leaving 14 bases between. CDR1 SGHDT and CDR2 YYEEEE come from the germline V gene. There are 14 residues in the CDR3. The CDR3 coding sequence is TGTGCCAGCAGCTTGATGGCCAGGGGGGCCGAGCAGTACGTC. The encoded protein is CASSLMARGAEQYV.

A few counts support this clonotype. The DNA of the CDR3 is TGTGCCAGCAGTTACCGGGACAGCCGTAACTATGGCTACACCTTC. It codes for CASSYRDSRNYGYTF. The chain employs TRBV6-5 and TRBJ1-2; TRBD1 matches at 7 bases. CDR1 and CDR2 from the germline V gene are MNHEY and SVGAGI. The CDR3 spans 15 residues. V trimming: 2 bases; J trimming: 1 base; junction bases outside the gene matches: 4.

This clonotype was observed many times. The V and J genes are TRBV6-2 or TRBV6-3 and TRBJ1-6, with D possibly matching TRBD1 (6 bases). The CDR3 is made up of 19 amino acids. Germline V gene data show CDR1 as MNHEY and CDR2 as SVGEGT. The ends were cut back, 6 bases at V and 7 bases at J, with 28 bases in the middle. The CDR3: CASRPLPDSSLLGNSPLHF. In DNA, the CDR3 is TGTGCCAGCAGACCTCTCCCGGACAGTTCGCTGTTGGGCAATTCACCCCTCCACTTT.

The table lists this clonotype with many counts. The rearrangement uses TRBV7-9 and TRBJ2-3, with D possibly being TRBD2 (5 bases). V lost 3 bases to trimming and J lost 5 bases, with 12 bases between them. Germline V CDR1 and CDR2: SEHNR, FQNEAQ (reference sequence). The CDR3 contains 14 residues. The CDR3 region is CASSFGGLGDTQYF. In nucleotides, the CDR3 is TGTGCCAGCAGCTTCGGCGGGCTCGGAGATACGCAGTATTTT.

This clonotype was recorded at least ten times. The V call is TRBV7-8, the J call TRBJ1-2; D gene uncertain. This CDR3 is 13 amino acids long. Trimming removed 1 base at V and 4 bases at J, with 7 bases between. Germline CDR1 reads SGHVS; CDR2 reads FQNEAQ. CDR3 loop: CASSLVGFYGYTF. As DNA, the CDR3 is TGTGCCAGCAGCTTAGTTGGCTTCTATGGCTACACCTTC. Full variable domain (rest looked up from reference TRBV7-8 and TRBJ1-2): GAGVSQSPRYKVAKRGQDVALRCDPISGHVSLFWYQQALGQGPEFLTYFQNEAQLDKSGLPSDRFFAERPEGSVSTLKIQRTQQEDSAVYLCASSLVGFYGYTFGSGTRLTVV.

This clonotype showed up many times. V usage is TRBV20-1 and J usage is TRBJ2-3; either TRBD1 or TRBD2 may fit D (5 bases each). This CDR3 has 15 residues. CDR1 and CDR2 (germline): DFQATT, SNEGSKA (reference sequence). V was clipped by 0 bases and J by 4 bases, with 14 bases between them. The CDR3 is CSARDQTGPADTQYF. DNA for the CDR3: TGCAGTGCTAGAGATCAGACGGGGCCGGCAGATACGCAGTATTTT.

This sequence joins TRBV4-1 and TRBJ2-3; TRBD2 matches at 8 bases. The V and J ends lost 3 bases and 0 bases, in that order; junction bases with no gene match: 5. This CDR3 has 16 amino acids. Germline CDR1 reads MGHRA; CDR2 reads YSYEKL. The CDR3 here is CASSQRTGGSTDTQYF. The CDR3 nucleotides are TGCGCCAGCAGCCAGCGTACGGGGGGGAGCACAGATACGCAGTATTTT.

This clonotype was picked up a small number of times. V is TRBV4-3 and J is TRBJ1-6, with no clear D. Per germline, CDR1 LGHNA and CDR2 YSLEER. Deletions cut 1 base from V and 6 bases from J, with 10 bases between. The CDR3 totals 15 residues. The CDR3: CASSQGLVANSPLHF. In DNA form, the CDR3 reads TGCGCCAGCAGCCAAGGTCTTGTGGCTAATTCACCCCTCCACTTT.

The chain links TRBV4-1 to TRBJ2-7; 7 nucleotides line up with TRBD1. The germline gives CDR1 MGHRA, CDR2 YSYEKL. The CDR3 consists of 15 residues. With V trimmed by 1 base and J by 1 base, 4 bases remained unmatched. The CDR3, as DNA: TGCGCCAGCAGCCAAGGCCAGGGGGATTCCTACGAGCAGTACTTC. Translating it yields CASSQGQGDSYEQYF.

This chain links TRBV6-5 with TRBJ1-4, with a tentative D call TRBD1 (5 bases). The V and J ends lost 3 bases and 3 bases respectively, with 11 bases between them. CDR1 is MNHEY and CDR2 is SVGAGI in the germline V gene. CDR3 length equals 15 residues. The chain's CDR3 is CASSYRGGPNEKLFF. The CDR3 DNA reads as TGTGCCAGCAGTTATCGGGGGGGACCTAATGAAAAACTGTTTTTT.

This clonotype was detected only a few times. The gene calls are TRBV27 and TRBJ2-6, with unresolved D. The CDR3 is 17 amino acids. Germline V gene data show CDR1 as MNHEY and CDR2 as SMNVEV (reference sequence). Trimming took off 5 bases at V and 0 bases at J, with 14 bases between the two ends. The CDR3 loop is CASSVLRIHSGANVLTF. As DNA, the CDR3 is TGTGCCAGCAGTGTTCTACGGATTCACTCTGGGGCCAACGTCCTGACTTTC.

J is TRBJ1-4 and V is TRBV5-1, with 9 bases aligning to TRBD1. Germline CDR1 and CDR2: SGHRS and YFSETQ. After removal of 5 bases from V and 8 bases from J, the junction contained 4 bases not matched to a gene. The CDR3 is 13 amino acids. In nucleotides, the CDR3 is TGCGCCAGCAGACAGGGGGCTGAGGAAAAACTGTTTTTT. Its translation: CASRQGAEEKLFF.

This clonotype was recorded at least ten times. The genes are TRBV29-1 and TRBJ1-2, with D maybe TRBD1 (6 bases). Looked up from germline, CDR1 is SQVTM and CDR2 is ANQGSEA. The CDR3 covers 12 residues. The V and J ends lost 7 bases and 8 bases respectively, with 17 bases between them. The chain's CDR3 is CSAILTGLGYTF. CDR3 DNA: TGCAGCGCTATTCTTACAGGGTTGGGCTACACCTTC.

The rearrangement links TRBV30 to TRBJ1-1; D might be TRBD1 (6 bases). CDR1 and CDR2 from the germline V gene are GTSNPN and SVGIG (reference sequence). V lost 3 bases, J lost 4 bases, and 12 bases lay in between. This CDR3 contains 13 residues. The CDR3 here is CAWRQGPSTEAFF. In DNA, the CDR3 is TGTGCCTGGAGACAGGGTCCCAGCACTGAAGCTTTCTTT.

At least ten counts were recorded for this clonotype. The chain is built from TRBV29-1 and TRBJ2-1; the D is unclear. From germline, CDR1 is SQVTM and CDR2 ANQGSEA. The CDR3 runs to 11 residues. V lost 3 bases and J 6 bases, leaving 6 bases between the germline ends. CDR3 in amino acids: CSVDWGNEQFF. Written as DNA, the CDR3 is TGCAGCGTTGATTGGGGCAATGAGCAGTTCTTC.

This clonotype was picked up many times. This chain links TRBV5-1 with TRBJ2-2; no clear D gene. The CDR3 runs to 20 residues. Looked up from germline, CDR1 is SGHRS and CDR2 is YFSETQ. The V end was cut by 8 bases, the J end by 2 bases, with 31 bases between. The CDR3 region is CASAQTSGPRHFFNTGELFF. The CDR3, as DNA: TGCGCCAGTGCTCAAACGTCCGGACCGAGGCACTTCTTTAACACCGGGGAGCTGTTTTTT.

The chain couples TRBV12-3 or TRBV12-4 to TRBJ2-3; tentative D call: TRBD2 (6 bases). The CDR3 extends over 15 amino acids. V was clipped by 2 bases and J by 5 bases, with 14 bases between them. This CDR3 is CASSLRSGVGDTQYF. CDR3 nucleotides: TGTGCCAGCAGTTTAAGATCGGGGGTAGGAGATACGCAGTATTTT.

This clonotype was detected many times. The CDR3 reads CSVDDEDPSYPRAFF. The CDR3 DNA reads as TGCAGCGTTGATGACGAAGACCCAAGCTACCCGAGGGCTTTCTTT. The chain employs TRBV29-1 and TRBJ1-1; D call uncertain. The V gene's germline CDR1 is SQVTM and CDR2 ANQGSEA. The V end lost 3 bases, the J end lost 11 bases, and 25 bases lay between the germline ends. The CDR3 runs 15 residues.

The CDR3 DNA reads as TGTGCCAGCAGCCCACGCCGTGGGTACAATGAGCAGTTCTTC. It translates to CASSPRRGYNEQFF. The chain uses TRBV3-1 and TRBJ2-1; D not resolved. CDR1 and CDR2 from the germline V gene are LGHDT and YNNKEL (reference sequence). This CDR3 comprises 14 residues. The V end lost 4 bases, the J end lost 4 bases, and 11 bases lay between the germline ends.

The V and J genes are TRBV20-1 and TRBJ2-3; 10 nucleotides align to TRBD1. CDR3 length: 13 residues. With V trimmed by 6 bases and J by 3 bases, 3 bases remained unmatched. Germline CDR1 is DFQATT and CDR2 is SNEGSKA (reference sequence). CDR3 in DNA: TGCAGTGCCGACAGGGGGCGAACAGATACGCAGTATTTT. Translating gives CSADRGRTDTQYF.

This sequence joins TRBV7-2 and TRBJ2-7; 8 nucleotides align to TRBD1. Trimming took 6 bases from V and 3 from J; bases not matched to a gene: 13. Germline loops: CDR1 SGHTA, CDR2 FQGNSA. This CDR3 region has 16 residues. The CDR3 loop is CASRLRQGYRGYEQYF. In DNA, the CDR3 is TGTGCCAGCAGGCTTAGACAGGGGTATAGGGGCTACGAGCAGTACTTC.

The V gene is TRBV20-1, the J gene TRBJ1-6; TRBD1 matches 9 bases. V shed 6 bases and J 9 bases; nucleotides not matched to a gene: 18. Germline CDR1 is DFQATT and CDR2 is SNEGSKA (reference sequence). The CDR3 runs 17 residues. The CDR3 sequence is CSAPRVRQGGFISPLHF. The CDR3 bases are TGCAGTGCCCCTCGGGTGAGACAGGGGGGTTTTATTTCACCCCTCCACTTT.